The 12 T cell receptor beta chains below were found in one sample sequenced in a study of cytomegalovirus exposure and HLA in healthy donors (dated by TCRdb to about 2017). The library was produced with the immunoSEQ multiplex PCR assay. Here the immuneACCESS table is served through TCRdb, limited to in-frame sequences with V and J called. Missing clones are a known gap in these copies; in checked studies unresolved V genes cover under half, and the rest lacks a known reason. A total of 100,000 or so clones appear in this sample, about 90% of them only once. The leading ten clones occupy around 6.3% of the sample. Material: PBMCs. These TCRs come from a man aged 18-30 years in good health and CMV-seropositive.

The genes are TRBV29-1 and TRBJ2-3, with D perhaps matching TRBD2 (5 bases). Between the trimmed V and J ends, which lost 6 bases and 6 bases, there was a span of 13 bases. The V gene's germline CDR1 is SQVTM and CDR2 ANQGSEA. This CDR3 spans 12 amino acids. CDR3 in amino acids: CSVGSGLDTQYF. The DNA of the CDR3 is TGCAGCGTAGGGAGTGGTTTGGATACGCAGTATTTT.

This CDR3 is CASSLISNTEAFF. CDR3 coding DNA: TGTGCCAGCAGCTTGATCAGTAACACTGAAGCTTTCTTT. V usage is TRBV5-6 and J usage is TRBJ1-1, with D hard to call. V gave up 1 base and J gave up 2 bases, with 6 bases separating them. There are 13 residues in the CDR3. Germline CDR1 and CDR2: SGHDT and YYEEEE.

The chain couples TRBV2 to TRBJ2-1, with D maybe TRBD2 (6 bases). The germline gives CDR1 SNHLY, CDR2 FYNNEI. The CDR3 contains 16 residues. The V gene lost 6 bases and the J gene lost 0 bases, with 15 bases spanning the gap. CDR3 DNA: TGTGCCAGCAGCCCTAGGGCGGGGAGCTCCTACAATGAGCAGTTCTTC. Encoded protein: CASSPRAGSSYNEQFF.

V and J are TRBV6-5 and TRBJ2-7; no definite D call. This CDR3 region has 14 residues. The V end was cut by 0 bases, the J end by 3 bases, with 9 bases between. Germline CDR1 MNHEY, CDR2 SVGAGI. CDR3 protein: CASSYSGSGYEQYF. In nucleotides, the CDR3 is TGTGCCAGCAGTTACTCGGGTTCGGGCTACGAGCAGTACTTC.

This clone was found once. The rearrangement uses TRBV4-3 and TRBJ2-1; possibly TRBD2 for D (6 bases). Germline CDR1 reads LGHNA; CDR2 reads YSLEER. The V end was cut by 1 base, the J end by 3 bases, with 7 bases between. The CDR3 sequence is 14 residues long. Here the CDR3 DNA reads TGCGCCAGCAGCCAAGGGGGGGACTACAATGAGCAGTTCTTC. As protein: CASSQGGDYNEQFF.

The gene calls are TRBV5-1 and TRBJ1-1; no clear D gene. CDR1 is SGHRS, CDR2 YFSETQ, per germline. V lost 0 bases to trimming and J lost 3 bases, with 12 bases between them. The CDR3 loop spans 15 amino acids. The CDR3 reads CASSLGGEWDTEAFF. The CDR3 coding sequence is TGCGCCAGCAGCTTGGGCGGGGAGTGGGACACTGAAGCTTTCTTT.

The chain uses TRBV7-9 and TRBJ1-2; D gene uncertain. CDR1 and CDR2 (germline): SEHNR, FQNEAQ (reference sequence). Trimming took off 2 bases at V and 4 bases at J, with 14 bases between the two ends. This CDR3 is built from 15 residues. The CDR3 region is CASSLPDGEGYGYTF. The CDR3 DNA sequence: TGTGCCAGCAGCTTACCGGACGGGGAAGGCTATGGCTACACCTTC.

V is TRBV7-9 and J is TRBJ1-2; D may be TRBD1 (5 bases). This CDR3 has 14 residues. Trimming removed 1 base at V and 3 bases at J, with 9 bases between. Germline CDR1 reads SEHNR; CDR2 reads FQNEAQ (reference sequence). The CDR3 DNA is TGTGCCAGCAGCTTAGGGGGGGATTACTATGGCTACACCTTC. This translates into CASSLGGDYYGYTF.

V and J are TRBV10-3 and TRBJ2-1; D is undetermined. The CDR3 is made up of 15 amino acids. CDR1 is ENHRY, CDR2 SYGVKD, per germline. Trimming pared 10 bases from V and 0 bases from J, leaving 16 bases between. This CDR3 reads CATRGQTSSYNEQFF. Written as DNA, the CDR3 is TGTGCCACTCGCGGTCAGACCAGCTCCTACAATGAGCAGTTCTTC.

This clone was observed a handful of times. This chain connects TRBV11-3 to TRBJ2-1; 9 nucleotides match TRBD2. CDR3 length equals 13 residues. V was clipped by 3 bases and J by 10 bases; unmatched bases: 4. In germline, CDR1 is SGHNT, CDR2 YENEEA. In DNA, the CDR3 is TGTGCCAGCAGCTTGCCCCTAGCGGGAGAGCAGTTCTTC. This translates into CASSLPLAGEQFF.

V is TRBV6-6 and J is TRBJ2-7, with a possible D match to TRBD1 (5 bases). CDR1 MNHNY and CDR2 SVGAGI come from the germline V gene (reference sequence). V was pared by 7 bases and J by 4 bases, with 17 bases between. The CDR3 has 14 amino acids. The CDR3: CASKKDSQPYEQYF. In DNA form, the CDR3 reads TGTGCCAGCAAAAAAGACAGTCAGCCATACGAGCAGTACTTC.

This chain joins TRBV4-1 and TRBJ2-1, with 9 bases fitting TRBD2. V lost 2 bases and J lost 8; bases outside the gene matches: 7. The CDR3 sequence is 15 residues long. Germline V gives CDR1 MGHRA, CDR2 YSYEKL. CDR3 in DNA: TGCGCCAGCAGCCAACCCGGGACTAGCCGGTATGAGCAGTTCTTC. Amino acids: CASSQPGTSRYEQFF.